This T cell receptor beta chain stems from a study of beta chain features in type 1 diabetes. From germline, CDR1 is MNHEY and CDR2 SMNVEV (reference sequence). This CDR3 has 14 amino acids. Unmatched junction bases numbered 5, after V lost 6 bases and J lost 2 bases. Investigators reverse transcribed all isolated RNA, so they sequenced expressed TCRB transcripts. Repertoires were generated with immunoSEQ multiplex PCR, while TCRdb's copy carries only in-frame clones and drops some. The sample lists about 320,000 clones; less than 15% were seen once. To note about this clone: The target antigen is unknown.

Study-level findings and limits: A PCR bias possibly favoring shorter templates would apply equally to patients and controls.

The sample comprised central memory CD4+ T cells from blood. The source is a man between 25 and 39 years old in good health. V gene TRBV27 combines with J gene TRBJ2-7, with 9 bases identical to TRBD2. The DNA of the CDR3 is TGTGCCAGCAGCCCCCTAGCGGGGACCTACGAGCAGTACTTC. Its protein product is CASSPLAGTYEQYF.